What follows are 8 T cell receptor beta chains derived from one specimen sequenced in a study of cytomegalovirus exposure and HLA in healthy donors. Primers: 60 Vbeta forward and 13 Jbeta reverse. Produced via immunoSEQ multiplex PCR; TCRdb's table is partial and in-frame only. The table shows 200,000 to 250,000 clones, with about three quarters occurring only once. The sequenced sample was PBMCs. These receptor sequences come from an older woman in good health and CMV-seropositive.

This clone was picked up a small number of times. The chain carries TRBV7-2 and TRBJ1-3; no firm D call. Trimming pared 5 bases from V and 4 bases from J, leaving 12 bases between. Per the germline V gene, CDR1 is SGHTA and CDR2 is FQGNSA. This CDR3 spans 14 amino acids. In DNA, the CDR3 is TGTGCCAGCAGCCCTTGGCAATCCGGAAACACCATATATTTT. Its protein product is CASSPWQSGNTIYF.

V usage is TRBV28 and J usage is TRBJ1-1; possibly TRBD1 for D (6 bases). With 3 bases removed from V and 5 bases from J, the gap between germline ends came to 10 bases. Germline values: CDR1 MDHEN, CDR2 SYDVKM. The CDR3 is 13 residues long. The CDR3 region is CASSFGGRTEAFF. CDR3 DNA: TGTGCCAGCAGTTTCGGGGGGCGAACTGAAGCTTTCTTT. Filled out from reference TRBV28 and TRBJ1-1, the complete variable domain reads DVKVTQSSRYLVKRTGEKVFLECVQDMDHENMFWYRQDPGLGLRLIYFSYDVKMKEKGDIPEGYSVSREKKERFSLILESASTNQTSMYLCASSFGGRTEAFFGQGTRLTVV.

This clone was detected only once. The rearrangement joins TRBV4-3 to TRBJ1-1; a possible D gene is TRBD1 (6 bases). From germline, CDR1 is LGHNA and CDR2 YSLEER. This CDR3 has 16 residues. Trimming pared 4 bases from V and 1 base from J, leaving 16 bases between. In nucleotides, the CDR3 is TGCGCCAGCAGCCGCCTGACAGGCCTCGGGAACACTGAAGCTTTCTTT. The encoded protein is CASSRLTGLGNTEAFF.

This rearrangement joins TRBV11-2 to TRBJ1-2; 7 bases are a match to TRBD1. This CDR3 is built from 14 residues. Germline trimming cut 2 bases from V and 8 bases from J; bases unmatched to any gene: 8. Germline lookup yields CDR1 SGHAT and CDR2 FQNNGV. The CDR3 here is CASSLSEQGPGYTF. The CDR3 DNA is TGTGCCAGCAGCTTATCCGAACAGGGGCCCGGCTACACCTTC.

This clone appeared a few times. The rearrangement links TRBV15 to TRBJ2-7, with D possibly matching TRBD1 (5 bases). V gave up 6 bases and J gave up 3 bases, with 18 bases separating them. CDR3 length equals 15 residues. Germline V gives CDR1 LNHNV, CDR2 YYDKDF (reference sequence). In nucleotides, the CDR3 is TGTGCCACCAGTATCAGGGCAGGTACGGACTACGAGCAGTACTTC. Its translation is CATSIRAGTDYEQYF.

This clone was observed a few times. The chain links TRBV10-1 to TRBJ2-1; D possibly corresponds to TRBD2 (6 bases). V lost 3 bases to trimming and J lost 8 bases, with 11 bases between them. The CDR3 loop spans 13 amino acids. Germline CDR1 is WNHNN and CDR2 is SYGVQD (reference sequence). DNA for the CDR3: TGCGCCAGCAGTGAAGCGGGTCGGGATGAGCAGTTCTTC. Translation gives CASSEAGRDEQFF.

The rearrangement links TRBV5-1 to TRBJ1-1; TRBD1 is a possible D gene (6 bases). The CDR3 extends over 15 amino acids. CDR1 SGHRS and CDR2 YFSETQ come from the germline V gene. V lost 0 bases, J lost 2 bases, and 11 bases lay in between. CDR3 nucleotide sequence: TGCGCCAGCAGCTTGGGGGGACAAAGCAACACTGAAGCTTTCTTT. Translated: CASSLGGQSNTEAFF.

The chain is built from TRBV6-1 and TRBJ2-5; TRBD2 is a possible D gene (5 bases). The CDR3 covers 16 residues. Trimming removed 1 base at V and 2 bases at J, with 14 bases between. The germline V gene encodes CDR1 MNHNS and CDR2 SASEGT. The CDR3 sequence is CASSEGPSGGQETQYF. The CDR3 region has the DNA TGTGCCAGCAGTGAAGGCCCCAGCGGTGGACAAGAGACCCAGTACTTC.